Listed below are T cell receptor beta chains from one sample, sequenced in a study of tumor-infiltrating lymphocytes in primary liver carcinoma. MiXCR, run by TCRdb on the multiplex PCR reads, gives a single entry per CDR3 protein. Seen here are about 20,000 distinct CDR3 sequences, 75% to 85% observed once, and the top ten hold about a third. The specimen sequenced was liver tumor tissue from sampling region 2. The receptors originated from a woman in her thirties with primary liver carcinoma and hepatitis B virus infection. The CDR3 runs from the conserved cysteine through the conserved F or W. D genes are given only for firm matches. Rows give clone size only sometimes, using once, few, many, or a class for an expanded clone.

j_gene,abundance,v_gene,d_gene,CDR3nt,CDR3aa
TRBJ1-3,large,TRBV28,.,TGTGCCAGCTCAGCACAGTTGGTGAGAAACACCATATATTTT,CASSAQLVRNTIYF
TRBJ2-2,.,TRBV6-5,.,TGTGCCAACAGGCAGGGATGGGCCGGGGAGCTGTTTTTT,CANRQGWAGELFF
TRBJ2-1,few,TRBV28,.,TGTGCCAGCAGTCGCGGCCGGGGGTTAAATGAGCAGCTCTTC,CASSRGRGLNEQLF
TRBJ2-5,.,TRBV12-3/TRBV12-4,.,TGTGGCAGCAGAACCTACCCCCGGAGCGAAGAGACCCAGTACTTC,CGSRTYPRSEETQYF
TRBJ2-4,.,TRBV11-1,TRBD1,TGTGTCAGCAGCTTAGCCGGGACAGGTTATGGCATCCAATACTTC,CVSSLAGTGYGIQYF
TRBJ2-2,.,TRBV6-5,.,TGTGCCAGCAGTCCGCGGAGAGGGTTCACCGGGAAACTGTTTTTT,CASSPRRGFTGKLFF
TRBJ2-7,.,TRBV11-1,.,TGTGTCAGCACCTTAGCGATGGCCTCCTACGAGCAGTACTTC,CVSTLAMASYEQYF
TRBJ2-5,.,TRBV10-3,.,TGCGCCATCAGTGAGTCGGCTACCAGACAAGAGAGCCAGTACTTT,CAISESATRQESQYF
TRBJ2-2,.,TRBV29-1,.,TGCATTGATGGGAGACGAGACACCGGGGAGCTGTTTTTT,CIDGRRDTGELFF
TRBJ1-1,once,TRBV12-3/TRBV12-4,.,TGTGCCAGCAGTTTGGGTGGGGGTAGTACTGAAGCCTTCTTT,CASSLGGGSTEAFF
TRBJ1-4,.,TRBV11-2,.,TGTGCCAGCAGCTTGTTTCAGGGATCAATTAATGAAAAACTGCTCTTT,CASSLFQGSINEKLLF
TRBJ2-7,.,TRBV11-3,.,TGTGCCGGTAGCTTAGACCGGGACCTCTCTTACGAGCAGTACTTC,CAGSLDRDLSYEQYF
TRBJ2-5,.,TRBV10-3,.,TGCGCCGTCAGTGAGTCGACTACCAGACAAGAGACCCAGTACTTC,CAVSESTTRQETQYF
TRBJ2-2,.,TRBV7-9,.,TGTGCCAGCAGTTCCGCTACACACACCGGGGAGCTGTTTTTT,CASSSATHTGELFF
TRBJ2-2,once,TRBV11-3,TRBD2,TGTGTCAGTAGCTTACGCCGGACTAGCGGGAGGGCCGGGAAGGGCGGGGAGCTGTTTTTT,CVSSLRRTSGRAGKGGELFF
TRBJ2-2,.,TRBV11-3,TRBD2,TGTGCCGGCAGCTTACGCCGAACTAGCGGGAGGGCCGGGAAGGGCGGGGAGCTGTTTTTT,CAGSLRRTSGRAGKGGELFF
TRBJ1-4,.,TRBV11-2,.,TGCGCCAGCAGCCCCTGGGGGGGAAAAGCGTTTTTT,CASSPWGGKAFF
TRBJ2-1,.,TRBV10-3,.,TGTATCATCAGTCACACGGCGACCCGGGATGAGCAGTTCTTC,CIISHTATRDEQFF
TRBJ2-1,.,TRBV29-1,.,TGCAGCGGCGCTGCCGGGAACGTAATCGATGAGCAGCTCTTC,CSGAAGNVIDEQLF
TRBJ2-7,.,TRBV11-2,TRBD2,TGTGCTGGCAGCCCTTCGACTAGCACCTACGAGCAGTACTTC,CAGSPSTSTYEQYF
TRBJ1-2,many,TRBV18,TRBD1,TGTGCCAGCTCACCACCGGCCGGACAGGGAGACTATGGCTACACCTTC,CASSPPAGQGDYGYTF
TRBJ1-1,few,TRBV28,.,TGTGCCAGCAATATAAGGGTCGAAGCTTTCTTT,CASNIRVEAFF
TRBJ2-7,.,TRBV4-2,.,TGTGCCAGCAGCCAGGAACACCTAGGACAAGGGGGACCGTGCGAGCACTACTTC,CASSQEHLGQGGPCEHYF